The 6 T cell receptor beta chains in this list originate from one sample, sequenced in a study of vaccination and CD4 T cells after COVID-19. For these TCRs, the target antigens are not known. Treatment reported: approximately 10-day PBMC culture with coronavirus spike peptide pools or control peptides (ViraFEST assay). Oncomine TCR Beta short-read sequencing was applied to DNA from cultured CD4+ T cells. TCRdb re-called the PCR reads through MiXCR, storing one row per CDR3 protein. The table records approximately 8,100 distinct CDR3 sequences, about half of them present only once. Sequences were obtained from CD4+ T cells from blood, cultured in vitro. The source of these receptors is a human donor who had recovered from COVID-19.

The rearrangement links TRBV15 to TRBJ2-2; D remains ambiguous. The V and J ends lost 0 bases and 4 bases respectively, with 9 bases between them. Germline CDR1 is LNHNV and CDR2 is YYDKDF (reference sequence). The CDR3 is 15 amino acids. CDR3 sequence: CATSRDSPFTGELFF. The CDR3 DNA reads TGTGCCACCAGCAGAGATTCCCCATTCACCGGGGAGCTGTTTTTT.

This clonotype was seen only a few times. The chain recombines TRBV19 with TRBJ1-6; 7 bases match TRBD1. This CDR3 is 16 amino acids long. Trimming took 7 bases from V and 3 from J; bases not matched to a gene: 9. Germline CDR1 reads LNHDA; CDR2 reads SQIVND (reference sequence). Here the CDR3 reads CASTETWDSYNSPLHF. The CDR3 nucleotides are TGTGCCAGTACCGAGACGTGGGACAGCTATAATTCACCCCTCCACTTT. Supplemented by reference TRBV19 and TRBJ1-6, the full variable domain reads DGGITQSPKYLFRKEGQNVTLSCEQNLNHDAMYWYRQDPGQGLRLIYYSQIVNDFQKGDIAEGYSVSREKKESFPLTVTSAQKNPTAFYLCASTETWDSYNSPLHFGNGTRLTVT.

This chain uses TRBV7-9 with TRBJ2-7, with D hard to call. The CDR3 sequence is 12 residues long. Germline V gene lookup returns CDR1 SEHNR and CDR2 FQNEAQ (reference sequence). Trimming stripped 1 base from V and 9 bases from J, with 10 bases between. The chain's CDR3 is CASSLELPPQYF. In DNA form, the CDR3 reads TGTGCCAGCAGCTTAGAGTTACCCCCGCAGTACTTC.

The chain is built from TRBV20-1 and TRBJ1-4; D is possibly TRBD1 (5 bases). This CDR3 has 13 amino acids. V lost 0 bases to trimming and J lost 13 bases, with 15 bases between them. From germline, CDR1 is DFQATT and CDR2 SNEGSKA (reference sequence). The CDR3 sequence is CSARDLMAGRLFF. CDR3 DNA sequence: TGCAGTGCTAGAGATTTAATGGCAGGGAGACTGTTTTTT.

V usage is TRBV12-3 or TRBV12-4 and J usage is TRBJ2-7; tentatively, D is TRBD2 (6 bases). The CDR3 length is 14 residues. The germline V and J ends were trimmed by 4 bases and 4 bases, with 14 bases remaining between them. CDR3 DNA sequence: TGTGCCAGCAGTTACTCGGCTAGCGCGTACGAGCAGTACTTC. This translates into CASSYSASAYEQYF.

The CDR3 coding sequence is TGCGCCAGCAGCTTGCTCGGGGGAGGAAACACCATATATTTT. Translating it yields CASSLLGGGNTIYF. The V gene is TRBV5-1, the J gene TRBJ1-3; TRBD1 might be the D (5 bases). The V and J ends lost 1 base and 4 bases respectively, with 9 bases between them. Germline V gives CDR1 SGHRS, CDR2 YFSETQ. This CDR3 region has 14 residues.